These 21 T cell receptor beta chains originate from one sample sequenced in a study of T cell responses to AZD1222 COVID-19 vaccine. Sequencing used immunoSEQ multiplex PCR; TCRdb keeps in-frame clones, though not all of them. The table lists approximately 28,000 clones, over 80% of them singletons. This specimen consisted of peripheral blood, obtained 28 days after the second AZD1222 dose. These receptors were collected from an adult who received the AZD1222 COVID-19 vaccine.

The chain has TRBV9 and TRBJ2-5; no clear D. Deletions cut 0 bases from V and 4 bases from J, with 13 bases between. The germline V gene encodes CDR1 SGDLS and CDR2 YYNGEE. The CDR3 extends over 15 amino acids. CDR3 sequence reads: CASSVAASVPETQYF. CDR3 coding DNA: TGTGCCAGCAGCGTAGCTGCATCAGTCCCAGAGACCCAGTACTTC. The variable domain in full, with the rest retrieved from reference TRBV9 and TRBJ2-5, is DSGVTQTPKHLITATGQRVTLRCSPRSGDLSVYWYQQSLDQGLQFLIQYYNGEERAKGNILERFSAQQFPDLHSELNLSSLELGDSALYFCASSVAASVPETQYFGPGTRLLVL.

This clone has just a few counts. The genes are TRBV4-1 and TRBJ2-7, with 13 bases that match TRBD2. This CDR3 contains 17 residues. Looked up from germline, CDR1 is MGHRA and CDR2 is YSYEKL. With 0 bases clipped from V and 6 bases from J, the junction kept 8 bases outside the gene matches. The CDR3, as DNA: TGCGCCAGCAGCCAAGATTCCGGACTAGCGGGAGTAAGCGAGCAGTACTTC. It codes for CASSQDSGLAGVSEQYF.

The rearrangement links TRBV21-1 to TRBJ2-1; TRBD2 is taken as the D call from the table, unchecked against the DNA. TRBV21-1 is a documented pseudogene. The CDR3 has 22 residues. The CDR3 region has the DNA TGTGCCAGCAGCAAAGTAACAGCGAATTATGAAGCGGTCCCCGGCCCCTACAATGAGCAGTTCTTC. Amino acid sequence: CASSKVTANYEAVPGPYNEQFF.

This chain uses TRBV11-3 with TRBJ2-2; D not certain. V dropped 5 bases and J dropped 4 bases, with 2 bases sitting between them. CDR1 SGHNT and CDR2 YENEEA come from the germline V gene. CDR3 length: 11 residues. CDR3 sequence (DNA): TGTGCCAGCAGCCCCACCGGGGAGCTGTTTTTT. It yields the protein CASSPTGELFF.

The gene calls are TRBV2 and TRBJ1-5; D remains unclear. Looked up from germline, CDR1 is SNHLY and CDR2 is FYNNEI. This CDR3 comprises 15 residues. Trimming left V 2 bases short and J 2 bases short, with 10 bases between. CDR3 nucleotide sequence: TGTGCCAGCAGTGAACGTCGGCAGGGCAATCAGCCCCAGCATTTT. As protein: CASSERRQGNQPQHF.

The J gene is TRBJ1-2, the V gene TRBV3-1 (or the pseudogene TRBV3-2), with TRBD1 matching over 10 bases. The CDR3 consists of 14 residues. The junction had 3 bases not matched to a gene; V was cut back by 1 base and J by 7 bases. Germline V gives CDR1 LGHDT, CDR2 YNNKEL (reference sequence). CDR3 in DNA: TGTGCCAGCAGCCAAGGACAGGGGGCGGGTGGCTACACCTTC. It specifies CASSQGQGAGGYTF.

CDR3: CASSRAGRYNEQFF. The CDR3 DNA reads TGTGCCAGTAGTCGGGCGGGTCGGTACAATGAGCAGTTCTTC. The J gene is TRBJ2-1, the V gene TRBV19, with D possibly being TRBD2 (5 bases). Trimming took off 5 bases at V and 4 bases at J, with 12 bases between the two ends. The CDR3 extends over 14 amino acids. The germline V gene encodes CDR1 LNHDA and CDR2 SQIVND (reference sequence).

V usage is TRBV11-3 and J usage is TRBJ1-2; maybe TRBD1 (5 bases). Germline-derived CDR1 and CDR2 are SGHNT and YENEEA. V lost 2 bases and J 4 bases, leaving 14 bases between the germline ends. The CDR3 runs 15 residues. The CDR3 here is CASSLRTTNVYGYTF. The CDR3 nucleotides read TGTGCCAGCAGCTTAAGGACAACCAATGTCTATGGCTACACCTTC.

The rearrangement uses TRBV15 and TRBJ2-7, with D unclear. Germline CDR1 reads LNHNV; CDR2 reads YYDKDF (reference sequence). V shed 3 bases and J shed 7 bases, with 16 bases lying between them. The CDR3 has 14 amino acids. CDR3 DNA: TGTGCCACCAGCAGCGATGACTCGTTAAGGGAGCAGTACTTC. Residues: CATSSDDSLREQYF.

The rearrangement joins TRBV27 to TRBJ2-7; 10 positions agree with TRBD2. Germline CDR1 MNHEY, CDR2 SMNVEV (reference sequence). V lost 2 bases and J lost 5; bases outside the gene matches: 6. The CDR3 sequence is 15 residues long. In DNA form, the CDR3 reads TGTGCCAGCAGTTTAGCGCTAGCGGGAGTCAACGAGCAGTACTTC. This gives the protein CASSLALAGVNEQYF.

The table lists this clone with a count of one. J is TRBJ1-1 and V is TRBV28, with 8 nucleotides matching TRBD1. From germline, CDR1 is MDHEN and CDR2 SYDVKM. The CDR3 has 15 amino acids. The CDR3 spells CASGADQGAVTEAFF. In nucleotides, the CDR3 is TGTGCGTCGGGCGCCGATCAGGGGGCTGTCACTGAAGCTTTCTTT.

The V gene is TRBV24-1, the J gene TRBJ2-7, with TRBD1 matching 11 bases. The CDR3 has 15 residues. J was trimmed by 2 bases and V by 3 bases; bases with no gene match: 2. The germline V gene encodes CDR1 KGHDR and CDR2 SFDVKD. Here the CDR3 DNA reads TGTGCCACCAGTGATCGGACAGGGGGCCCCTACGAGCAGTACTTC. This encodes CATSDRTGGPYEQYF.

This sequence joins TRBV4-3 and TRBJ1-1; TRBD1 might be the D (5 bases). The V gene lost 4 bases and the J gene lost 4 bases, with 10 bases spanning the gap. CDR3 length: 13 amino acids. CDR1 is LGHNA, CDR2 YSLEER, per germline. This CDR3 reads CASSLRTRTEAFF. The CDR3 bases are TGCGCCAGCAGCCTCAGGACACGCACTGAAGCTTTCTTT.

The chain links TRBV7-2 to TRBJ1-1; D possibly corresponds to TRBD1 (5 bases). The CDR3 spans 15 residues. Deletions cut 5 bases from V and 0 bases from J, with 13 bases between. Looked up from germline, CDR1 is SGHTA and CDR2 is FQGNSA. The CDR3 is CASSGTTVLNTEAFF. In DNA form, the CDR3 reads TGTGCCAGCAGCGGGACGACAGTCCTGAACACTGAAGCTTTCTTT.

The chain joins TRBV21-1 to TRBJ1-2. TRBV21-1 is a recognized pseudogene. This CDR3 has 15 residues. CDR3 region: CASSKGTETNYGYTF. In nucleotides, the CDR3 is TGTGCCAGCAGCAAAGGAACGGAGACAAACTATGGCTACACCTTC.

The chain recombines TRBV7-2 with TRBJ2-7, with TRBD2 matching over 10 bases. This CDR3 spans 15 amino acids. V shed 7 bases and J 2 bases; nucleotides not matched to a gene: 8. The germline V gene has CDR1 SGHTA and CDR2 FQGNSA. The CDR3 coding sequence is TGTGCCAGCACCAATAGCGGGGGGATTACCTACGAGCAGTACTTC. Protein product: CASTNSGGITYEQYF.

The chain couples TRBV5-1 to TRBJ2-5, with TRBD1 matching 8 bases. The germline CDR1 and CDR2 sequences are SGHRS and YFSETQ. The CDR3 spans 15 residues. J was trimmed by 1 base and V by 4 bases; bases with no gene match: 6. The chain's CDR3 is CASSNTGGSQETQYF. The CDR3 bases are TGCGCCAGCAGCAACACAGGGGGTTCCCAAGAGACCCAGTACTTC.

J is TRBJ1-5 and V is TRBV18; D gene ambiguous. In germline, CDR1 is KGHSH, CDR2 LQKENI. Trimming took 3 bases from V and 3 from J, leaving 12 bases between them. This CDR3 has 15 residues. The CDR3: CASSPGPLLNQPQHF. CDR3 coding DNA: TGTGCCAGCTCACCGGGCCCTCTCCTCAATCAGCCCCAGCATTTT.

The CDR3 DNA reads TGTGCCAGCAGCCCGGTGGGACTAGCGGTAGTGGAGCAGTACTTC. The encoded protein is CASSPVGLAVVEQYF. The rearrangement uses TRBV5-4 and TRBJ2-7; TRBD2 aligns across 11 bases. V was clipped by 4 bases and J by 7 bases; unmatched bases: 10. Per the germline V gene, CDR1 is SGHNT and CDR2 is YYREEE (reference sequence). There are 15 residues in the CDR3.

The count of this clone is one. The chain employs TRBV27 and TRBJ2-3; 10 nucleotides match TRBD2. Trimming cost V 3 bases and J 6 bases; bases outside gene matches: 12. Germline V gene lookup returns CDR1 MNHEY and CDR2 SMNVEV (reference sequence). This CDR3 has 17 residues. The CDR3: CASSLRWLAGDRDTQYF. CDR3 DNA sequence: TGTGCCAGCAGTTTGAGGTGGCTAGCGGGAGATCGGGATACGCAGTATTTT.

This clone was recorded once. The V gene is TRBV7-8, the J gene TRBJ1-4; 7 positions agree with TRBD1. Trimming removed 5 bases from V and 2 bases from J; junction bases left unmatched: 5. CDR1 is SGHVS, CDR2 FQNEAQ, per germline. The CDR3 is 15 amino acids. CDR3 nucleotide sequence: TGTGCCAGCAGCCGAAACAGGGGTACTAATGAAAAACTGTTTTTT. This gives the protein CASSRNRGTNEKLFF.